The 21 T cell receptor beta chains presented below share a single source sample, sequenced in a study of T cell repertoires in cytomegalovirus infection. TCRdb processed the reads anew with MiXCR; each CDR3 protein has one entry. The sample holds over 250,000 distinct CDR3 sequences, about 25% seen once. Input material: PBMCs. The receptor source for this set is a human donor in good health (CMV status not recorded). Some clones in this sample may be carry-over from other donors' samples.

This clonotype was recorded a few times. The chain uses TRBV29-1 and TRBJ1-5; D possibly corresponds to TRBD1 (5 bases). Trimming shortened V by 2 bases and J by 1 base, and 9 bases separated the two germline ends. The CDR3 spans 14 residues. The germline V gene encodes CDR1 SQVTM and CDR2 ANQGSEA. Here the CDR3 reads CSVETGGSNQPQHF. The CDR3 region has the DNA TGCAGCGTTGAAACCGGGGGGAGCAATCAGCCCCAGCATTTT.

Many counts were recorded for this clonotype. The CDR3 sequence is CASSLAGVSSDTQYF. CDR3 nucleotide sequence: TGTGCCAGCAGCTTAGCAGGGGTCAGTTCAGATACGCAGTATTTT. This sequence joins TRBV7-6 and TRBJ2-3, with D possibly matching TRBD1 (5 bases). V lost 0 bases, J lost 4 bases, and 11 bases lay in between. The CDR3 length is 15 residues. Germline CDR1 SGHVS, CDR2 FNYEAQ.

A word on this clonotype: A read error may explain this, as a much larger clone is one base away. The chain joins TRBV7-6 to TRBJ2-6; D call uncertain. This CDR3 has 17 amino acids. Germline CDR1 reads SGHVS; CDR2 reads FNYEAQ. Here the CDR3 DNA reads TGTGCCAGCAGCCCCCCTAGATCCAGCTCTGGGACCAACGTCCTGACTTTC. This sequence encodes CASSPPRSSSGTNVLTF.

The chain is built from TRBV6-5 and TRBJ1-3; tentative D call: TRBD1 (6 bases). Germline lookup yields CDR1 MNHEY and CDR2 SVGAGI. The V and J ends lost 3 bases and 0 bases respectively, with 12 bases between them. The CDR3 sequence is 16 residues long. In nucleotides, the CDR3 is TGTGCCAGCAGTTATCAGGGGTTCAACTCTGGAAACACCATATATTTT. This encodes CASSYQGFNSGNTIYF.

The sample holds many counts of this clonotype. The V and J genes are TRBV7-2 and TRBJ2-1; 8 bases match TRBD1. V shed 3 bases, J shed 5 bases, and the junction held 6 bases outside the gene matches. Germline V gene lookup returns CDR1 SGHTA and CDR2 FQGNSA. The CDR3 loop spans 15 amino acids. The CDR3 DNA is TGTGCCAGCAGCTTCTTGACAGGGGAGGACAATGAGCAGTTCTTC. It translates to CASSFLTGEDNEQFF.

There are a few counts of this clonotype. The chain joins TRBV6-5 to TRBJ1-1; the D is unclear. CDR1 and CDR2 (germline): MNHEY, SVGAGI. The CDR3 consists of 13 residues. Between the trimmed V and J ends, which lost 5 bases and 7 bases, there was a span of 14 bases. The CDR3 DNA reads TGTGCCAGCAGTCATCCACAAAGCCTTGAAGCTTTCTTT. Protein sequence: CASSHPQSLEAFF.

This clonotype was picked up many times. The chain recombines TRBV7-2 with TRBJ1-6, with TRBD1 matching 9 bases. Trimming cost V 5 bases and J 10 bases; bases outside gene matches: 12. The CDR3 has 16 residues. Per the germline V gene, CDR1 is SGHTA and CDR2 is FQGNSA. CDR3 DNA sequence: TGTGCCAGCAGCGTCCGGACAGGGGCATTTGGATCACCCCTCCACTTT. This gives the protein CASSVRTGAFGSPLHF.

In this sample, this clonotype turned up many times. The J gene is TRBJ1-4, the V gene TRBV28, with 7 bases fitting TRBD1. The length of the CDR3 is 14 residues. The J segment lost 7 bases and the V segment lost 6 bases, leaving 8 bases of the junction unmatched. From germline, CDR1 is MDHEN and CDR2 SYDVKM. The CDR3 region is CASSVWQGGEKLFF. CDR3 sequence (DNA): TGTGCCAGCAGCGTGTGGCAGGGGGGTGAAAAACTGTTTTTT.

Many counts were recorded for this clonotype. The chain carries TRBV7-2 and TRBJ2-3; TRBD1 might be the D (5 bases). This CDR3 has 16 amino acids. V dropped 0 bases and J dropped 1 base, with 11 bases sitting between them. Germline V CDR1 and CDR2: SGHTA, FQGNSA. The CDR3 sequence: CASSLAGQSRTDTQYF. CDR3 sequence (DNA): TGTGCCAGCAGCTTAGCGGGGCAGAGCCGCACAGATACGCAGTATTTT.

The chain carries TRBV5-5 and TRBJ2-2, with D maybe TRBD1 (6 bases). With 2 bases removed from V and 4 bases from J, the gap between germline ends came to 12 bases. The CDR3 extends over 15 amino acids. Germline values: CDR1 SGHKS, CDR2 YYEKEE (reference sequence). CDR3 nucleotides: TGTGCCAGCAGCTTACTGGGGGCGAGCACCGGGGAGCTGTTTTTT. It encodes CASSLLGASTGELFF.

The V call is TRBV5-1, the J call TRBJ2-1; 8 positions match TRBD1. Germline CDR1 and CDR2: SGHRS and YFSETQ. Unmatched junction bases numbered 9, after V lost 4 bases and J lost 6 bases. This CDR3 comprises 15 residues. The CDR3: CASSPNSGQGNEQFF. The CDR3, as DNA: TGCGCCAGCAGCCCGAATAGCGGACAGGGCAATGAGCAGTTCTTC.

This clonotype was detected ten times or more. The CDR3 DNA reads as TGTGCCAGCAGCACTCGACAGGGGTCCACCGGGGAGCTGTTTTTT. It yields the protein CASSTRQGSTGELFF. V is TRBV11-2 and J is TRBJ2-2; TRBD1 agrees at 8 bases. The junction had 6 bases not matched to a gene; V was cut back by 5 bases and J by 4 bases. CDR3 length: 15 residues. Germline values: CDR1 SGHAT, CDR2 FQNNGV.

The chain carries TRBV15 and TRBJ2-1; the match to TRBD1 covers 7 bases. V was clipped by 0 bases and J by 3 bases; unmatched bases: 8. The CDR3 length is 17 residues. Per germline, CDR1 LNHNV and CDR2 YYDKDF (reference sequence). CDR3 in amino acids: CATSRDKDRYFYNEQFF. For the CDR3, the DNA is TGTGCCACCAGCAGAGATAAGGACAGGTACTTCTACAATGAGCAGTTCTTC.

The chain uses TRBV7-2 and TRBJ2-1, with D possibly being TRBD1 (6 bases). Trimming pared 3 bases from V and 8 bases from J, leaving 23 bases between. Germline CDR1 SGHTA, CDR2 FQGNSA. CDR3 length: 17 amino acids. The chain's CDR3 is CASSFATGSGRGDEQFF. In DNA form, the CDR3 reads TGTGCCAGCAGCTTCGCGACAGGTTCCGGTCGTGGTGATGAGCAGTTCTTC. The full variable domain, rest sourced from reference TRBV7-2 and TRBJ2-1, is GAGVSQSPSNKVTEKGKDVELRCDPISGHTALYWYRQSLGQGLEFLIYFQGNSAPDKSGLPSDRFSAERTGGSVSTLTIQRTQQEDSAVYLCASSFATGSGRGDEQFFGPGTRLTVL.

The chain recombines TRBV12-5 with TRBJ2-5, with D maybe TRBD2 (5 bases). The length of the CDR3 is 13 residues. The V gene's germline CDR1 is LGHNT and CDR2 FRNRAP. V was clipped by 10 bases and J by 4 bases, with 16 bases between them. In nucleotides, the CDR3 is TGTGCTACAGCGGCTGCCACCAGAGAGACCCAGTACTTC. It translates to CATAAATRETQYF.

Concerning this clonotype itself: Since a much larger clone is just one base distant, this may be a read error. V is TRBV6-1 and J is TRBJ1-2, with no clear D. This CDR3 is built from 13 residues. Trimming took 3 bases from V and 4 from J, leaving 9 bases between them. Germline CDR1 reads MNHNS; CDR2 reads SASEGT. The CDR3 DNA is TGTGCCAGCAGTGACCATGGTCGCTATGGCTACACCTTC. This encodes CASSDHGRYGYTF.

This clonotype was observed a handful of times. The chain links TRBV7-3 to TRBJ2-5; 10 nucleotides match TRBD2. Germline V gene sequence: CDR1 SGHTA, CDR2 FQGTGA. The CDR3 has 15 residues. With 4 bases clipped from V and 3 bases from J, the junction kept 5 bases outside the gene matches. The CDR3 loop is CASSSTGLAEETQYF. Written as DNA, the CDR3 is TGTGCCAGCAGCTCGACCGGACTAGCGGAAGAGACCCAGTACTTC.

This clonotype has only a few counts. The rearrangement uses TRBV5-6 and TRBJ2-7; 9 positions match TRBD1. CDR1 and CDR2 from the germline V gene are SGHDT and YYEEEE. The J segment lost 6 bases and the V segment lost 2 bases, leaving 6 bases of the junction unmatched. CDR3 length: 14 amino acids. The CDR3 DNA is TGTGCCAGCAGCTTACCGGGACAGGGTCGCGAGCAGTACTTC. It translates to CASSLPGQGREQYF. The full variable domain, its missing parts supplied by reference TRBV5-6 and TRBJ2-7, is DAGVTQSPTHLIKTRGQQVTLRCSPKSGHDTVSWYQQALGQGPQFIFQYYEEEERQRGNFPDRFSGHQFPNYSSELNVNALLLGDSALYLCASSLPGQGREQYFGPGTRLTVT.

A few counts support this clonotype. The rearrangement joins TRBV5-8 to TRBJ2-1; D is perhaps TRBD2 (5 bases). The germline V gene encodes CDR1 SGHTS and CDR2 YDEGEE. The V end was cut by 4 bases, the J end by 0 bases, with 11 bases between. The CDR3 is 15 amino acids. The CDR3 sequence is CASSTGLNSYNEQFF. The CDR3 nucleotides read TGTGCCAGCAGCACCGGACTTAACTCCTACAATGAGCAGTTCTTC.

The chain carries TRBV29-1 and TRBJ1-2, with D maybe TRBD1 (6 bases). The CDR3 sequence is 12 residues long. Germline CDR1 reads SQVTM; CDR2 reads ANQGSEA. The V end lost 5 bases, the J end lost 5 bases, and 12 bases lay between the germline ends. The CDR3 DNA follows: TGCAGCGTTATCGGACAGCTATATGGCTACACCTTC. This translates into CSVIGQLYGYTF.

This clonotype has more than one count but fewer than ten. The chain recombines TRBV15 with TRBJ2-7; tentative D call: TRBD2 (5 bases). Per the germline V gene, CDR1 is LNHNV and CDR2 is YYDKDF (reference sequence). There are 12 residues in the CDR3. V lost 1 base and J 5 bases, leaving 6 bases between the germline ends. In DNA form, the CDR3 reads TGTGCCACCAGCAGAGCCGGGGACGAGCAGTACTTC. Its translation: CATSRAGDEQYF.